These 5 T cell receptor beta chains were all obtained from the same sample, sequenced in a study of T cell responses to AZD1222 COVID-19 vaccine. The assay was immunoSEQ multiplex PCR, and TCRdb's table has in-frame clones only and misses some. The sample has over 110,000 clones; about 91% are singletons. This specimen consisted of peripheral blood, obtained 28 days after the second AZD1222 dose. The receptors derive from an adult who received the AZD1222 COVID-19 vaccine.

This clone appeared once. V gene TRBV30 combines with J gene TRBJ1-1; TRBD1 is a possible D gene (5 bases). CDR3 length equals 15 residues. The germline V gene has CDR1 GTSNPN and CDR2 SVGIG (reference sequence). Trimming left V 4 bases short and J 0 bases short, with 15 bases between. Here the CDR3 DNA reads TGTGCCTGGAACCCGAACTCCAGGGTGAACACTGAAGCTTTCTTT. Translation gives CAWNPNSRVNTEAFF.

This clone came up once. This rearrangement joins TRBV19 to TRBJ2-7; either TRBD1 or TRBD2 may supply D (5 bases each). Germline V gene data show CDR1 as LNHDA and CDR2 as SQIVND (reference sequence). The V gene lost 5 bases and the J gene lost 2 bases, with 10 bases spanning the gap. The CDR3 runs to 13 residues. The CDR3 DNA follows: TGTGCCAGTAGTTGGGACCCGGCCTACGAGCAGTACTTC. Translated: CASSWDPAYEQYF.

This chain connects TRBV29-1 to TRBJ1-1, with D perhaps TRBD1 (6 bases). The V and J ends lost 7 bases and 10 bases respectively, with 16 bases between them. This CDR3 spans 11 amino acids. Germline V lookup: CDR1 SQVTM, CDR2 ANQGSEA. CDR3 sequence (DNA): TGCAGCGCCCCCCGGGGGCGGCGAGCTTTCTTT. The encoded protein is CSAPRGRRAFF.

The V call is TRBV4-1, the J call TRBJ1-1; D is unclear. Germline V lookup: CDR1 MGHRA, CDR2 YSYEKL. The CDR3 has 13 residues. Trimming left V 3 bases short and J 4 bases short, with 9 bases between. CDR3 coding DNA: TGCGCCAGCAGCCAGGGAGCGGTCACTGAAGCTTTCTTT. This sequence encodes CASSQGAVTEAFF.

The chain carries TRBV5-1 and TRBJ1-1, with TRBD1 matching 7 bases. V dropped 5 bases and J dropped 1; count of bases not matched to a gene: 8. The CDR3 is 15 amino acids. Per germline, CDR1 SGHRS and CDR2 YFSETQ. The CDR3 region is CASSRGQSRNTEAFF. In DNA, the CDR3 is TGCGCCAGCAGTCGGGGACAGTCACGGAACACTGAAGCTTTCTTT.